This T cell receptor (beta chain) appears in the sequencing data of a study of T cell responses to AZD1222 COVID-19 vaccine. Data came from immunoSEQ multiplex PCR; TCRdb stores just in-frame clones and leaves some out. Of over 130,000 clones in the sample, roughly nine tenths were seen once. V lost 7 bases, J lost 0 bases, and 17 bases stayed unmatched. The CDR3 loop spans 20 amino acids. Germline V gene data show CDR1 as LNHDA and CDR2 as SQIVND (reference sequence). This chain uses TRBV19 with TRBJ2-6; TRBD1 matches 8 bases. This receptor was identified in an adult who received the MenACWY meningococcal vaccine as a control. Sequencing used peripheral blood, obtained 28 days after the second dose of the MenACWY control vaccine. CDR3 DNA sequence: TGTGCCAGTACCCATCGGCGGGACAGGCCAGGGGCCTCTGGGGCCAACGTCCTGACTTTC. It specifies CASTHRRDRPGASGANVLTF.